This T cell receptor beta chain was recorded in a study of pediatric ulcerative colitis (dated by TCRdb to the late 2010s). About the investigation overall: Of the ulcerative colitis patients, seven had pancolitis and two had left-sided colitis, and histology in every patient was consistent with ulcerative colitis. From nine newly diagnosed, treatment-naive pediatric ulcerative colitis patients and a handful of non-IBD control children, paired blood and rectal samples were collected. Using the Pediatric Ulcerative Colitis Activity Index, two patients were classed as having mild disease, several as having moderate disease and three as having acute severe colitis.

During colonoscopy, one to two pinch biopsies were obtained from the rectum for research. Before the diagnostic colonoscopy, none of the ulcerative colitis patients had been given any immunosuppressive medication. Before DNA was isolated, the rectal biopsies underwent proteinase K digestion. The Wizard kit (Promega) was used to extract genomic DNA from blood and intestinal samples. Results and caveats for the whole study, not just this receptor: A couple of rectal CDR3 clonotypes turned up in every ulcerative colitis patient but in none of the controls. The healthy control group was small, with only a handful of individuals. Controls, mild-moderate and acute severe colitis patients were separated by rectal repertoire features, and reduced rectal diversity due to clonal expansions was observed in acute severe colitis. For technical reasons, blood samples from a couple of patients gave substantially fewer templates, and these samples were excluded from the blood-rectal overlap analysis. Clonal overlap between a subject's own blood and rectum was significantly greater in ulcerative colitis patients than in controls, which suggests more T cell trafficking to inflamed tissue. Blood-derived T cells may have been included in rectal pinch biopsies, especially in patients with overt colitis. Because the repertoires came from total lymphocyte DNA, rare subsets such as regulatory T cells may have patterns that are not reflected.

Comments on this clone: Its specific antigen is unknown. The sample holds no much larger clone one base away, and base qualities are not on file.

Rearranged CDR3 beta regions were amplified from genomic DNA with multiplex V and J primers using the immunoSEQ TRB Survey service. Survey-level sequencing depth of up to 500,000 reads per sample was used to keep depth equal across samples. Libraries were purified, pooled and sequenced on Illumina technology. The published analysis was carried out like this. immunoSEQ online tools were used for productive clonality, sample overlap, pairwise scatters, CDR3 beta length, V/D/J gene usage and productiveness. Alongside Shannon and Simpson indices, calculated diversity was computed as the number of unique rearrangements divided by total templates, multiplied by 100. For principal component analysis, Z-score normalized data were analyzed with the R prcomp function and the ggbiplot package. Morisita's index was used to quantify blood-rectal clonal overlap within each subject. Held by TCRdb, this immuneACCESS table contains in-frame sequences only and omits some clones. Under half of the omission traces to an unresolved V gene where checked; the cause of the rest is unknown. V, J and clone size derive from that table, while D and trimming were established from the DNA sequence. This sample gives 40,000 to 55,000 clones in total; 78% of them show up just once. The leading ten clones occupy less than 4.5% of the sample.

V loses 1 base, J loses 0 bases, and the germline ends lie 6 bases apart. The CDR3 runs 14 residues from the cysteine to the phenylalanine. Of the read, only the CDR3 DNA is kept; its 42 bases are in frame from base 1. The CDR1 and CDR2 encoded by the germline V gene (reference sequence) are SEHNR and FQNEAQ. Sequencing was done on a sample of gut tissue. This clonotype originated in a girl aged 10-17 years with moderate ulcerative colitis. The chain employs TRBV7-9 and TRBJ2-5; the D segment cannot be called with confidence. CDR3 sequence: CASSLGSNQETQYF. The DNA reads TGTGCCAGCAGCTTAGGGTCCAACCAAGAGACCCAGTACTTC.